One sample yielded the 4 T cell receptor beta chains listed below, sequenced in a study of T cells of healthy individuals. MiXCR was run by TCRdb on the 5' RACE reads, yielding one entry per CDR3 protein. The sample contains 65,000 to 90,000 distinct CDR3 sequences, roughly 5% of which appear only once. Receptors were obtained from a female donor in good health.

At least ten counts were recorded for this clonotype. The chain recombines TRBV12-3 or TRBV12-4 with TRBJ2-1; no definite D call. Trimming left V 3 bases short and J 8 bases short, with 8 bases between. The CDR3 is 12 amino acids. This chain's CDR3 is CASSFWWDEQFF. CDR3 coding DNA: TGTGCCAGCAGTTTCTGGTGGGATGAGCAGTTCTTC.

This clonotype was seen repeatedly, ten times or more. The rearrangement joins TRBV29-1 to TRBJ2-5, with 8 bases aligning to TRBD1. J was trimmed by 5 bases and V by 3 bases; bases with no gene match: 8. Germline loops: CDR1 SQVTM, CDR2 ANQGSEA. The CDR3 length is 14 residues. CDR3 DNA: TGCAGCGTTGACGCGCAGGGGGCCGGGGAGACCCAGTACTTC. Protein: CSVDAQGAGETQYF.

In this sample, this clonotype turned up many times. V and J are TRBV10-2 and TRBJ1-1; 7 bases are shared with TRBD1. Germline CDR1 WSHSY, CDR2 SAAADI. J lost 5 bases, V lost 8 bases, and 2 bases had no gene match. The CDR3 contains 11 residues. The CDR3 protein is CASGTVTEAFF. CDR3 nucleotide sequence: TGCGCCAGCGGGACAGTGACTGAAGCTTTCTTT.

This clonotype came up a few times. The chain uses TRBV5-1 and TRBJ1-5; 9 bases are shared with TRBD1. CDR1 SGHRS and CDR2 YFSETQ come from the germline V gene. CDR3 size: 15 residues. Germline trimming cut 4 bases from V and 7 bases from J; bases unmatched to any gene: 9. Here the CDR3 reads CASSARDRASQPQHF. The DNA for the CDR3 is TGCGCCAGCAGCGCCCGGGACAGGGCGAGCCAGCCCCAGCATTTT.